These 10 T cell receptor beta chains were all obtained from the same sample, sequenced in a study of blood T cell repertoires in COVID-19. The assay was immunoSEQ multiplex PCR, and TCRdb's table has in-frame clones only and misses some. The table records tens of thousands of clones, approximately 88% of them present only once. The sequencing sample was made of peripheral blood. The receptors shown here come from a human donor with active COVID-19. The donor label of this sample is uncertain.

The chain combines TRBV28 with TRBJ1-3; 8 positions match TRBD1. The CDR3 is 17 residues long. V lost 4 bases and J lost 4; bases outside the gene matches: 12. In germline, CDR1 is MDHEN, CDR2 SYDVKM. Here the CDR3 reads CASSSPRQGTGGNTIYF. CDR3 DNA sequence: TGTGCCAGCAGTTCTCCACGACAGGGGACGGGGGGAAACACCATATATTTT. The whole variable domain, filled in from reference TRBV28 and TRBJ1-3, reads DVKVTQSSRYLVKRTGEKVFLECVQDMDHENMFWYRQDPGLGLRLIYFSYDVKMKEKGDIPEGYSVSREKKERFSLILESASTNQTSMYLCASSSPRQGTGGNTIYFGEGSWLTVV.

The rearrangement joins TRBV5-1 to TRBJ2-3; D uncertain. The CDR3 covers 12 residues. Trimming removed 8 bases from V and 4 bases from J, with 11 bases in between. Germline V CDR1 and CDR2: SGHRS, YFSETQ. CDR3 region: CASTKSPDTQYF. The DNA for the CDR3 is TGCGCCAGTACTAAGAGTCCAGATACGCAGTATTTT.

This clone was counted only a few times. The genes are TRBV4-2 and TRBJ2-5, with D possibly matching TRBD1 (6 bases). The CDR3 length is 16 residues. With 0 bases removed from V and 0 bases from J, the gap between germline ends came to 11 bases. Germline lookup yields CDR1 LGHNA and CDR2 YNFKEQ. CDR3 coding DNA: TGTGCCAGCAGCCAAGACGCAGGGGCGGACCAAGAGACCCAGTACTTC. Protein product: CASSQDAGADQETQYF.

This clone was observed a handful of times. The chain carries TRBV29-1 and TRBJ1-2; D might be TRBD1 (5 bases). Germline-derived CDR1 and CDR2 are SQVTM and ANQGSEA. The CDR3 has 11 amino acids. V was cut by 8 bases and J by 8 bases, with 15 bases left in between. CDR3 in amino acids: CSHAKGQGYTF. DNA of the CDR3: TGCAGCCACGCAAAGGGGCAGGGCTACACCTTC.

The J gene is TRBJ1-5, the V gene TRBV11-3; D unclear. The CDR3 has 10 amino acids. CDR1 and CDR2 from the germline V gene are SGHNT and YENEEA. V was shortened by 8 bases and J by 9 bases, with 8 bases between the two germline ends. The CDR3 sequence: CASPLRPQHF. CDR3 DNA: TGTGCCAGCCCTCTCCGGCCCCAGCATTTT.

The gene calls are TRBV10-1 and TRBJ2-2; weak D call: TRBD2 (5 bases). V lost 8 bases and J 5 bases, leaving 15 bases between the germline ends. The CDR3 totals 14 residues. Germline V gene data show CDR1 as WNHNN and CDR2 as SYGVQD (reference sequence). DNA for the CDR3: TGCGCCAGCCTTGACCGGGATCGGACCGGGGAGCTGTTTTTT. Its protein product is CASLDRDRTGELFF.

V usage is TRBV24-1 and J usage is TRBJ2-2; TRBD2 aligns across 7 bases. V lost 9 bases and J lost 1; bases outside the gene matches: 13. The CDR3 extends over 17 amino acids. Germline values: CDR1 KGHDR, CDR2 SFDVKD. CDR3 sequence (DNA): TGTGCCACCGGGGACCCGGGGGGAGCGCTGAACACCGGGGAGCTGTTTTTT. Its translation is CATGDPGGALNTGELFF.

The V gene is TRBV6-4, the J gene TRBJ2-1; the match to TRBD1 covers 9 bases. CDR1 is MRHNA and CDR2 is SNTAGT in the germline V gene. V was pared by 5 bases and J by 5 bases, with 4 bases of the junction left unmatched. The CDR3 covers 14 residues. This chain's CDR3 is CASSSRQGDNEQFF. The CDR3 bases are TGTGCCAGCAGTTCGAGACAGGGGGACAATGAGCAGTTCTTC.

The rearrangement joins TRBV3-1 (or the pseudogene TRBV3-2) to TRBJ2-5; TRBD1 agrees at 7 bases. The CDR3 is 15 residues long. Unmatched junction bases numbered 2, after V lost 0 bases and J lost 1 base. CDR1 and CDR2 (germline): LGHDT, YNNKEL (reference sequence). DNA for the CDR3: TGTGCCAGCAGCCAAGATCCAGGGGGCCAAGAGACCCAGTACTTC. Translating it yields CASSQDPGGQETQYF.

The V and J genes are TRBV5-1 and TRBJ2-7, with D perhaps matching TRBD2 (7 bases). There are 15 residues in the CDR3. The germline CDR1 and CDR2 sequences are SGHRS and YFSETQ. Trimming took off 3 bases at V and 6 bases at J, with 19 bases between the two ends. CDR3 region: CASSSNTGRGAEQYF. The CDR3 bases are TGCGCCAGCAGCTCAAACACGGGGAGGGGGGCCGAGCAGTACTTC. Variable domain in full (rest from reference TRBV5-1 and TRBJ2-7): KAGVTQTPRYLIKTRGQQVTLSCSPISGHRSVSWYQQTPGQGLQFLFEYFSETQRNKGNFPGRFSGRQFSNSRSEMNVSTLELGDSALYLCASSSNTGRGAEQYFGPGTRLTVT.